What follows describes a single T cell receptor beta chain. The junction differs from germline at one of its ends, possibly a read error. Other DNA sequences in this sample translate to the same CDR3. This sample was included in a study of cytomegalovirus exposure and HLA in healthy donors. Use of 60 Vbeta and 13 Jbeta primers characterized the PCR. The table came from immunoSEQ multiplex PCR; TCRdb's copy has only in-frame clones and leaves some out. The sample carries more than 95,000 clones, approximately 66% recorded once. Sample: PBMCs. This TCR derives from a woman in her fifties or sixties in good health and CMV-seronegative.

CDR3 sequence (DNA): TGTGCCATCAGTGATCTACAGGGCTCCTACGAGCAATACTTC. This gives the protein CAISDLQGSYEQYF. The chain links TRBV10-3 to TRBJ2-7, with D perhaps matching TRBD1 (6 bases). Germline V gene sequence: CDR1 ENHRY, CDR2 SYGVKD. The CDR3 is 14 amino acids.